Listed below are T cell receptor beta chains from one sample, sequenced in a study of Ad26.COV2.S vaccination and SARS-CoV-2 variants. Libraries were prepared by immunoSEQ multiplex PCR; TCRdb keeps only in-frame clonotypes and omits some of them. The table records 85,000 to 120,000 clones, less than 85% of them present only once. The sequenced sample was peripheral blood, obtained after recovery from COVID-19. These receptor sequences come from a human donor who had recovered from COVID-19. Each CDR3 is given with its conserved first and last residue. The order of the fields is J gene, V gene, clone size, D gene, CDR3 protein, CDR3 DNA. The D gene is left open where the match is weak. Clone sizes are given selectively: once, few, many, or a class where the clone is expanded.

j_call: TRBJ2-7; v_call: TRBV6-1; clone_size: -; d_call: TRBD1; cdr3_aa: CASSDRGRSYEQYF; cdr3_nt: TGTGCCAGCAGCGACAGGGGTCGCTCCTACGAGCAGTACTTC
j_call: TRBJ1-2; v_call: TRBV30; clone_size: -; d_call: -; cdr3_aa: CAWSVSENYGYTF; cdr3_nt: TGTGCCTGGAGTGTGTCCGAAAACTATGGCTACACCTTC
j_call: TRBJ1-3; v_call: TRBV2; clone_size: -; d_call: -; cdr3_aa: CASSLDGNTIYF; cdr3_nt: TGTGCCAGCAGTCTAGATGGAAACACCATATATTTT
j_call: TRBJ2-3; v_call: TRBV28; clone_size: -; d_call: -; cdr3_aa: CASTTPTAPTPTDTQYF; cdr3_nt: TGTGCCAGCACTACACCAACAGCTCCAACCCCCACAGATACGCAGTATTTT
j_call: TRBJ2-3; v_call: TRBV7-2; clone_size: -; d_call: -; cdr3_aa: CASSLGSWGTQYF; cdr3_nt: TGTGCCAGCAGCTTAGGGAGTTGGGGTACGCAGTATTTT
j_call: TRBJ2-7; v_call: TRBV30; clone_size: -; d_call: TRBD2; cdr3_aa: CAWTSGGFYEQYF; cdr3_nt: TGTGCCTGGACTAGCGGGGGTTTCTACGAGCAGTACTTC
j_call: TRBJ2-2; v_call: TRBV7-2; clone_size: -; d_call: -; cdr3_aa: CASSSQWVGTGELFF; cdr3_nt: TGTGCCAGCAGCTCCCAGTGGGTGGGGACCGGGGAGCTGTTTTTT
j_call: TRBJ1-1; v_call: TRBV19; clone_size: -; d_call: -; cdr3_aa: CASSSETGNTEAFF; cdr3_nt: TGTGCCAGTAGTTCAGAAACGGGGAACACTGAAGCTTTCTTT
j_call: TRBJ1-6; v_call: TRBV7-2; clone_size: -; d_call: -; cdr3_aa: CASSPTPQEETYNSPLHF; cdr3_nt: TGTGCCAGCAGCCCGACACCTCAGGAGGAAACATATAATTCACCCCTCCACTTT
j_call: TRBJ2-5; v_call: TRBV9; clone_size: few; d_call: -; cdr3_aa: CASSVGFGTQYF; cdr3_nt: TGTGCCAGCAGCGTAGGGTTTGGGACCCAGTACTTC
j_call: TRBJ1-5; v_call: TRBV7-9; clone_size: -; d_call: -; cdr3_aa: CASSLGTYQPQHF; cdr3_nt: TGTGCCAGCAGCTTAGGGACCTATCAGCCCCAGCATTTT
j_call: TRBJ1-5; v_call: TRBV5-1; clone_size: -; d_call: -; cdr3_aa: CASRPDLNQPQHF; cdr3_nt: TGCGCCAGCAGGCCAGACCTCAATCAGCCCCAGCATTTT
j_call: TRBJ1-1; v_call: TRBV2; clone_size: -; d_call: TRBD1; cdr3_aa: CASRGTENTEAFF; cdr3_nt: TGTGCCAGCAGGGGGACAGAGAACACTGAAGCTTTCTTT
j_call: TRBJ2-7; v_call: TRBV19; clone_size: -; d_call: -; cdr3_aa: CASSVQVNLEQYF; cdr3_nt: TGTGCCAGTAGTGTGCAGGTGAATCTCGAGCAGTACTTC
j_call: TRBJ2-3; v_call: TRBV2; clone_size: -; d_call: TRBD2; cdr3_aa: CASRDLGGAGDTQYF; cdr3_nt: TGTGCCAGCAGAGACCTCGGGGGGGCTGGAGATACGCAGTATTTT
j_call: TRBJ1-5; v_call: TRBV30; clone_size: -; d_call: -; cdr3_aa: CAWSPASNNQPQHF; cdr3_nt: TGTGCCTGGAGTCCGGCCAGCAACAATCAGCCCCAGCATTTT
j_call: TRBJ1-2; v_call: TRBV4-1; clone_size: -; d_call: TRBD1; cdr3_aa: CASSHDRAEGGYTF; cdr3_nt: TGCGCCAGCAGCCACGACAGGGCTGAGGGCGGCTACACCTTC
j_call: TRBJ1-5; v_call: TRBV19; clone_size: -; d_call: TRBD1; cdr3_aa: CASSAGQKNQPQHF; cdr3_nt: TGTGCCAGTAGTGCGGGACAGAAAAATCAGCCCCAGCATTTT
j_call: TRBJ1-2; v_call: TRBV5-1; clone_size: few; d_call: -; cdr3_aa: CASSQDSFGYTF; cdr3_nt: TGCGCCAGCAGCCAAGACAGTTTCGGCTACACCTTC
j_call: TRBJ2-7; v_call: TRBV15; clone_size: -; d_call: -; cdr3_aa: CATTSGLASYEQYF; cdr3_nt: TGTGCCACCACTTCAGGATTGGCCTCCTACGAGCAGTACTTC
j_call: TRBJ1-1; v_call: TRBV5-4; clone_size: -; d_call: -; cdr3_aa: CASSQDEHNEAFF; cdr3_nt: TGTGCCAGCAGTCAGGATGAGCATAATGAAGCTTTCTTT
j_call: TRBJ2-1; v_call: TRBV24-1; clone_size: -; d_call: -; cdr3_aa: CATSDPQGNEYNEQFF; cdr3_nt: TGTGCCACCAGTGACCCTCAGGGTAATGAGTACAATGAGCAGTTCTTC
j_call: TRBJ2-3; v_call: TRBV19; clone_size: -; d_call: TRBD2; cdr3_aa: CASSSQRGGTDTQYF; cdr3_nt: TGTGCCAGTAGTTCCCAGCGGGGGGGCACAGATACGCAGTATTTT
j_call: TRBJ1-1; v_call: TRBV6-2/TRBV6-3; clone_size: -; d_call: TRBD1; cdr3_aa: CASSQGQAWWTFF; cdr3_nt: TGTGCCAGCAGTCAAGGACAGGCGTGGTGGACTTTCTTT
j_call: TRBJ1-1; v_call: TRBV6-1; clone_size: -; d_call: -; cdr3_aa: CASSEFGGRDEAFF; cdr3_nt: TGTGCCAGCAGTGAATTCGGAGGACGGGATGAAGCTTTCTTT
j_call: TRBJ2-1; v_call: TRBV21-1; clone_size: once; d_call: -; cdr3_aa: CASSPGRFYNEQFF; cdr3_nt: TGTGCCAGCAGCCCAGGGAGGTTCTACAATGAGCAGTTCTTC
j_call: TRBJ1-3; v_call: TRBV19; clone_size: -; d_call: -; cdr3_aa: CASSIGVGGNTIYF; cdr3_nt: TGTGCCAGTAGTATCGGAGTGGGCGGAAACACCATATATTTT